This T cell receptor beta chain stems from a study of T cells expressing NK-cell markers. As for the study in general: Just one sequenced donor of eight was HCMV-seronegative, while seven were seropositive. Findings of the study overall: Six or seven donors had dominant NKG2C+ clonotypes that comprised about 1.0-7.0% of their CD8+ T cells.

Germline-derived CDR1 and CDR2 are SGHNT and YYREEE (reference sequence). The CDR3 extends over 15 amino acids. On this clonotype itself: As yet, its antigen is unknown.

TCRdb processed the 5' RACE reads again and assigns one entry to each CDR3 protein, with no DNA. The repertoire table contains some 500,000 distinct CDR3 sequences. The clonotype originates from a woman in her forties or fifties in good health. The sequenced sample was blood T cells: a sorted CD56 or NKG2C T cell subset, CD4+ or CD8+ T cells, or bulk PBMC T cells (not recorded which). This chain uses TRBV5-4 with TRBJ2-5; the D call from TCRdb, TRBD1, cannot be confirmed without DNA. The CDR3 sequence is CASSLRPGTQETQYF.